The TCR beta chain described here comes from a study of blood T cell repertoires in COVID-19. The method was immunoSEQ multiplex PCR; TCRdb's version includes in-frame clones alone and lacks a portion of them. The sample lists about half a million clones, 70% to 90% seen once, with 3.2% in the top ten. Germline CDR1 and CDR2: GTSNPN and SVGIG (reference sequence). The V segment lost 0 bases and the J segment 6 bases; nucleotides outside the gene matches: 15. CDR3 length: 17 residues. The source material was peripheral blood. The TCR sequence derives from a human donor in a cohort sampled during active COVID-19. The chain links TRBV30 to TRBJ2-7; TRBD1 aligns across 9 bases. The CDR3 region has the DNA TGTGCCTGGAGTGTACGGTCCTGGACAGGGGAGTACGGCGAGCAGTACTTC. As protein: CAWSVRSWTGEYGEQYF.